This is a list of T cell receptor beta chains from one sample in a study of neurological immune-mediated disorders. TCRdb used MiXCR to reprocess the 5' RACE reads, holding one entry per CDR3 protein. The sample carries about 60,000 distinct CDR3 sequences, around a tenth recorded once. The sequencing input was PBMCs. The receptors here all came from a male donor with HTLV-1-associated myelopathy (HAM/TSP). Both conserved end residues are part of each CDR3. D genes are given only for firm matches. Clone size is not always given. Where it is, it says once, few, many or a class for expanded clones.

J: TRBJ2-4; size: many; D: -; V: TRBV29-1; DNA: TGCAGCGTTGAAGTGGCCGGCAGGGCCAAAAACATTCAGTACTTC; CDR3: CSVEVAGRAKNIQYF
J: TRBJ2-7; size: many; D: TRBD1; V: TRBV7-9; DNA: TGTGCCGGCGTCCGGGACAGGGGCTACGAGCAGTACTTC; CDR3: CAGVRDRGYEQYF
J: TRBJ1-2; size: many; D: -; V: TRBV6-2/TRBV6-3; DNA: TGTGCCAGCACCCCAAGGAGTAGCCGGCTAGACTATGGCTACACCTTC; CDR3: CASTPRSSRLDYGYTF
J: TRBJ2-7; size: many; D: TRBD2; V: TRBV20-1; DNA: TGCAGTGCTCCGCTAGCGGGGGCCTACGAGCAGTACTTC; CDR3: CSAPLAGAYEQYF
J: TRBJ2-3; size: medium-sized; D: -; V: TRBV20-1; DNA: TGCAGTGCTAGTAAAGGCCTAGATACGCAGTATTTT; CDR3: CSASKGLDTQYF
J: TRBJ2-5; size: many; D: -; V: TRBV7-9; DNA: TGTGCCAGCAGCCAGACGGCAGTGCAAGAGACCCAGTACTTC; CDR3: CASSQTAVQETQYF
J: TRBJ2-7; size: many; D: TRBD1; V: TRBV4-3; DNA: TGCGCCAGCAGCCATCACCACGGACAGGGATACTACGAGCAGTACTTC; CDR3: CASSHHHGQGYYEQYF
J: TRBJ1-5; size: many; D: -; V: TRBV6-2/TRBV6-3; DNA: TGTGCCAGCAGTTACACGGCAGGACCCCAGCATTTT; CDR3: CASSYTAGPQHF
J: TRBJ1-5; size: many; D: TRBD1; V: TRBV7-2; DNA: TGTGCCAGCAGCTCGACAGGGTTTTATCAGCCCCAGCATTTT; CDR3: CASSSTGFYQPQHF
J: TRBJ2-2; size: many; D: -; V: TRBV6-6; DNA: TGTGCCAGCAGTGGGGCGAACACCGGGGAGCTGTTTTTT; CDR3: CASSGANTGELFF
J: TRBJ1-1; size: many; D: -; V: TRBV6-2/TRBV6-3; DNA: TGTGCCAGCAGGGGGTCTTCGGACACTGAAGCTTTCTTT; CDR3: CASRGSSDTEAFF
J: TRBJ1-1; size: many; D: -; V: TRBV7-9; DNA: TGTGCCAGCAGCTTAGTCGGAGCCACTGAAGCTTTCTTT; CDR3: CASSLVGATEAFF
J: TRBJ1-2; size: many; D: TRBD1; V: TRBV5-1; DNA: TGTGCCAGCAGCTCGGGACAGGGGAACTATGGCTACACCTTC; CDR3: CASSSGQGNYGYTF
J: TRBJ2-7; size: -; D: TRBD1; V: TRBV6-2/TRBV6-3; DNA: TGTGCCAGCAGTCCCGGGACAGGGAAATACGAGCAGTACTTC; CDR3: CASSPGTGKYEQYF
J: TRBJ2-7; size: many; D: -; V: TRBV7-2; DNA: TGTGCCAGCAGCTTATTTAAGGGCTCCTACGAGCAGTACTTC; CDR3: CASSLFKGSYEQYF
J: TRBJ1-6; size: many; D: TRBD1; V: TRBV28; DNA: TGTGCCAGCAGTCGAACACTCGGATTATCTCAGACAGGGGTGTCACCCCTCCACTTT; CDR3: CASSRTLGLSQTGVSPLHF
J: TRBJ1-6; size: many; D: TRBD1; V: TRBV9; DNA: TGTGCCAGCAGCGTAGATCAGGGGGTGATAAATTCACCCCTCCACTTT; CDR3: CASSVDQGVINSPLHF
J: TRBJ2-3; size: many; D: -; V: TRBV29-1; DNA: TGCAGCGTAGGTCCGGGAGATACGCAGTATTTT; CDR3: CSVGPGDTQYF
J: TRBJ2-7; size: many; D: TRBD1; V: TRBV5-4; DNA: TGTGCCAGCAGCTTGTCCGGACAGGACTACGAGCAGTACTTC; CDR3: CASSLSGQDYEQYF
J: TRBJ1-1; size: many; D: -; V: TRBV29-1; DNA: TGCAGCGTTGAAGATAGTGGCCCTGAAGCTTTCTTT; CDR3: CSVEDSGPEAFF